This T cell receptor beta chain derives from a study of monozygotic twins with inflammatory bowel disease. Eight separate reactions for every sample produced the cDNA. TCRdb reprocessed the 5' RACE reads and stores each CDR3 protein as one record, lacking DNA. This table lists 150,000 to 200,000 distinct CDR3 sequences. Blood (less than 2.6 ml) was collected from every donor individually. This CDR3 contains 12 residues. Germline CDR1 MDHEN, CDR2 SYDVKM. Material for sequencing was blood. The TCR sequence derives from a human donor with ulcerative colitis or Crohn's disease, or a healthy co-twin of an affected twin (not recorded which). The gene calls are TRBV28 and TRBJ2-1; TCRdb's D call, TRBD1, is unchecked because there is no DNA. This CDR3 reads CASSPWGNEQFF. Full variable domain (remainder filled in from reference TRBV28 and TRBJ2-1): DVKVTQSSRYLVKRTGEKVFLECVQDMDHENMFWYRQDPGLGLRLIYFSYDVKMKEKGDIPEGYSVSREKKERFSLILESASTNQTSMYLCASSPWGNEQFFGPGTRLTVL.